A selection of T cell receptor beta chains follows, all from one sample in a study of T cells in Graves' hyperthyroidism and ophthalmopathy. TCRdb independently ran MiXCR on the multiplex PCR reads; one entry per CDR3 protein. The sample carries hundreds of thousands of distinct CDR3 sequences, around 16% recorded once. The sequenced sample consisted of blood. The source of these receptors is a woman between 18 and 29 years old with Graves' hyperthyroidism. CDR3s include the opening cysteine and the closing phenylalanine or tryptophan. The order of the fields is V gene, D gene, clone size, J gene, CDR3 DNA, CDR3 protein. D genes are given only for firm matches. Only part of the rows carry a size: once, few, many, or a class if the clone is expanded.

V gene: TRBV6-1
D gene: .
clone size: .
J gene: TRBJ2-7
CDR3 DNA: TGTGCCAGCAGTCGCTTCGGGGGGACATTCTCCTACGAGCAGTACTTC
CDR3 protein: CASSRFGGTFSYEQYF

V gene: TRBV4-1
D gene: .
clone size: .
J gene: TRBJ2-4
CDR3 DNA: TGCGCCAGCAGCCAAGGCGCCAGGGATGCCAAAAACATTCAGTACTTC
CDR3 protein: CASSQGARDAKNIQYF

V gene: TRBV6-6
D gene: .
clone size: many
J gene: TRBJ2-3
CDR3 DNA: TGTGCCAGCAGTTACCGAGGCAGCTCAGATACGCAGTATTTT
CDR3 protein: CASSYRGSSDTQYF

V gene: TRBV6-1
D gene: .
clone size: few
J gene: TRBJ1-1
CDR3 DNA: TGTGCCAGCAGTGCCCTCGAGTCGGGGGCCGGGACGGTGGGTAGGCACACTGAAGCTCTCTTT
CDR3 protein: CASSALESGAGTVGRHTEALF

V gene: TRBV28
D gene: .
clone size: many
J gene: TRBJ1-5
CDR3 DNA: TGTGCCAGCAGTCTAAACAGGGTTCATCAGCCCCAGCATTTT
CDR3 protein: CASSLNRVHQPQHF

V gene: TRBV9
D gene: .
clone size: .
J gene: TRBJ2-7
CDR3 DNA: TGTGCCAGCAGCAAACGACCCGGCGTCTCGGGGCACGAGCAGTACTTC
CDR3 protein: CASSKRPGVSGHEQYF

V gene: TRBV5-1
D gene: .
clone size: many
J gene: TRBJ2-7
CDR3 DNA: TGCGCCAGCAGCCCAAGAGTAGAAAGCTCCTACGAGCAGTACTTC
CDR3 protein: CASSPRVESSYEQYF

V gene: TRBV11-1
D gene: TRBD1
clone size: many
J gene: TRBJ2-2
CDR3 DNA: TGTGCCAGCACCCCTTTCGCCGGACAGGGAGGAACCGGGGAGCTGTTTTTT
CDR3 protein: CASTPFAGQGGTGELFF

V gene: TRBV11-3
D gene: TRBD1
clone size: .
J gene: TRBJ1-4
CDR3 DNA: TGTGCCAGCAGCCCGGGACAGGGGGGTTTTGAAAAACTGTTTTTT
CDR3 protein: CASSPGQGGFEKLFF

V gene: TRBV29-1
D gene: TRBD2
clone size: many
J gene: TRBJ2-1
CDR3 DNA: TGCAGCGTTGCGGGACTAGACATCTACAATGAGCAGTTCTTC
CDR3 protein: CSVAGLDIYNEQFF

V gene: TRBV24-1
D gene: TRBD1
clone size: .
J gene: TRBJ1-2
CDR3 DNA: TGTGCCACCAGTGATACTGACAGGGGGCTAGATGGCTACACCTTC
CDR3 protein: CATSDTDRGLDGYTF

V gene: TRBV5-1
D gene: TRBD1
clone size: many
J gene: TRBJ2-7
CDR3 DNA: TGCGCCAGCAGCCCGGGGACAGGGAAGCAGTACTTC
CDR3 protein: CASSPGTGKQYF

V gene: TRBV30
D gene: .
clone size: few
J gene: TRBJ1-4
CDR3 DNA: TGTGCCTGGCGGACTGTGCTTAATGAAAAACTGTTTTTT
CDR3 protein: CAWRTVLNEKLFF

V gene: TRBV27
D gene: .
clone size: .
J gene: TRBJ2-1
CDR3 DNA: TGTGCCAGCAGTTTCGGGGGAATCTCTTACAATGAGCAGTTCTTC
CDR3 protein: CASSFGGISYNEQFF

V gene: TRBV20-1
D gene: .
clone size: many
J gene: TRBJ2-3
CDR3 DNA: TGCAGTGCTAGTCCGCGCGTAGGCACAGATACGCAGTATTTT
CDR3 protein: CSASPRVGTDTQYF

V gene: TRBV10-2
D gene: TRBD2
clone size: .
J gene: TRBJ2-5
CDR3 DNA: TGCGCCAGCAGTTCCCCCTGGGGGAGGGAGGCAGAGACCCAGTACTTC
CDR3 protein: CASSSPWGREAETQYF

V gene: TRBV20-1
D gene: .
clone size: many
J gene: TRBJ2-7
CDR3 DNA: TGCAGTGCCCGGGGCAACTACGAGCAGTACTTC
CDR3 protein: CSARGNYEQYF

V gene: TRBV7-9
D gene: TRBD1
clone size: many
J gene: TRBJ1-5
CDR3 DNA: TGTGCCAGCAGCCGGACAGGGGCAGATCAGCCCCAGCATTTT
CDR3 protein: CASSRTGADQPQHF

V gene: TRBV5-1
D gene: TRBD2
clone size: many
J gene: TRBJ2-1
CDR3 DNA: TGCGCCAGCAGCTTGGGGACTAGCGAAAGCTCCTACAATGAGCAGTTCTTC
CDR3 protein: CASSLGTSESSYNEQFF

V gene: TRBV10-3
D gene: .
clone size: .
J gene: TRBJ1-4
CDR3 DNA: TGTGCCATCAGTGAGTCGGTCGGGACGGGTGAAAAACTGTTTTTT
CDR3 protein: CAISESVGTGEKLFF

V gene: TRBV7-9
D gene: TRBD1
clone size: many
J gene: TRBJ1-4
CDR3 DNA: TGTGCCAGCAGCCTTGGACAGGGGCAGGAACTGTTTTTT
CDR3 protein: CASSLGQGQELFF

V gene: TRBV6-1
D gene: .
clone size: .
J gene: TRBJ1-4
CDR3 DNA: TGTGCCAGCAGTGAGGGCCGGAGTGATGAAAAACTGTTTTTT
CDR3 protein: CASSEGRSDEKLFF

V gene: TRBV5-1
D gene: TRBD1
clone size: many
J gene: TRBJ1-6
CDR3 DNA: TGCGCCAGCAGCGCGGACAGGGAGGGGGAAGCGCCCCTCCACTTT
CDR3 protein: CASSADREGEAPLHF

V gene: TRBV20-1
D gene: TRBD2
clone size: .
J gene: TRBJ2-3
CDR3 DNA: TGCAGTGCTAGTAGGACTAGCGGGATTAGCACAGATACGCAGTATTTT
CDR3 protein: CSASRTSGISTDTQYF

V gene: TRBV24-1
D gene: TRBD2
clone size: many
J gene: TRBJ2-3
CDR3 DNA: TGTGCCACCAGTGATCAATTAGCGGGCGGCTACGATACGCAGTATTTT
CDR3 protein: CATSDQLAGGYDTQYF

V gene: TRBV27
D gene: .
clone size: many
J gene: TRBJ2-5
CDR3 DNA: TGTGCCAGCAGTGCGAGAAGCGGGGAGACCCAGTACTTC
CDR3 protein: CASSARSGETQYF

V gene: TRBV6-1
D gene: .
clone size: many
J gene: TRBJ1-1
CDR3 DNA: TGTGCCAGCAGTGAACCCGGGACCCCCGCTTTCTTT
CDR3 protein: CASSEPGTPAFF

V gene: TRBV7-8
D gene: TRBD2
clone size: few
J gene: TRBJ2-7
CDR3 DNA: TGTGCCAGCAGCTTTGGACTAGCGGGAGTAAACGAGCAGTACTTC
CDR3 protein: CASSFGLAGVNEQYF

V gene: TRBV7-3
D gene: .
clone size: .
J gene: TRBJ1-2
CDR3 DNA: TGTGCCAGCAGCTTAAAGGGGGGGATGGACTATGGCTACACCTTC
CDR3 protein: CASSLKGGMDYGYTF

V gene: TRBV2
D gene: TRBD2
clone size: many
J gene: TRBJ2-7
CDR3 DNA: TGTGCCAGCAGTGTCAGCGGGGGGGGGAACTACGAGCAGTACTTC
CDR3 protein: CASSVSGGGNYEQYF

V gene: TRBV20-1
D gene: TRBD2
clone size: many
J gene: TRBJ2-3
CDR3 DNA: TGCAGTGCTTCAACTAGCGGGGTATCAGATACGCAGTATTTT
CDR3 protein: CSASTSGVSDTQYF

V gene: TRBV6-6
D gene: .
clone size: many
J gene: TRBJ2-3
CDR3 DNA: TGTGCCAGCAGTTACTCAACCGGGGGCGAGGATACGCAGTATTTT
CDR3 protein: CASSYSTGGEDTQYF

V gene: TRBV6-9
D gene: TRBD2
clone size: .
J gene: TRBJ2-1
CDR3 DNA: TGTGCCAGCAGTTATCTAGCGGGAGGGCCGCATGAGCAGTTCTTC
CDR3 protein: CASSYLAGGPHEQFF

V gene: TRBV9
D gene: .
clone size: few
J gene: TRBJ1-1
CDR3 DNA: TGTGCCAGCAGCCCTTGGGGGGGGGTGAACACTGAAGCTTTCTTT
CDR3 protein: CASSPWGGVNTEAFF

V gene: TRBV6-4
D gene: TRBD2
clone size: many
J gene: TRBJ2-2
CDR3 DNA: TGTGCCAGCAGTGACTCAGCGGGAGGGCACGGGGAGCTGTTTTTT
CDR3 protein: CASSDSAGGHGELFF

V gene: TRBV3-1
D gene: .
clone size: many
J gene: TRBJ1-1
CDR3 DNA: TGTGCCAGCGGAAAAGTGAACACTGAAGCTTTCTTT
CDR3 protein: CASGKVNTEAFF

V gene: TRBV29-1
D gene: TRBD1
clone size: .
J gene: TRBJ1-1
CDR3 DNA: TGCAGCGTGGACAGGGATGGGATGAACACTGAAGCTTTCTTT
CDR3 protein: CSVDRDGMNTEAFF

V gene: TRBV7-2
D gene: .
clone size: many
J gene: TRBJ2-1
CDR3 DNA: TGTGCCAGCAGGTTTTTATCCCTCTACAATGAGCAGTTCTTC
CDR3 protein: CASRFLSLYNEQFF

V gene: TRBV20-1
D gene: .
clone size: .
J gene: TRBJ2-3
CDR3 DNA: TGCAGTGCTAAAGAGAGCGGATTTCTCCGGGACTTTAGCACAGATACGCAGTATTTT
CDR3 protein: CSAKESGFLRDFSTDTQYF

V gene: TRBV12-3/TRBV12-4
D gene: .
clone size: many
J gene: TRBJ2-2
CDR3 DNA: TGTGCCAGCAGTAAAGCCGGGGAGCTGTTTTTT
CDR3 protein: CASSKAGELFF

V gene: TRBV30
D gene: .
clone size: many
J gene: TRBJ1-2
CDR3 DNA: TGTACCTGGAGTGTTGAGGGTAGAGGATCTGGCTACACCTTC
CDR3 protein: CTWSVEGRGSGYTF

V gene: TRBV11-3
D gene: TRBD2
clone size: many
J gene: TRBJ2-5
CDR3 DNA: TGTGCCAGCAGCTTAGATGCAGCGGGAGGAGAGACCCAGTACTTC
CDR3 protein: CASSLDAAGGETQYF

V gene: TRBV10-2
D gene: TRBD2
clone size: few
J gene: TRBJ2-5
CDR3 DNA: TGCGCCAGCAGTGAGGATGGACTAGCGGGAGAAGAGACCCAGTACTTC
CDR3 protein: CASSEDGLAGEETQYF

V gene: TRBV5-1
D gene: .
clone size: many
J gene: TRBJ1-4
CDR3 DNA: TGCGCCAGCAGCTTGGGGTCCTTGGGGGAAAAACTGTTTTTT
CDR3 protein: CASSLGSLGEKLFF

V gene: TRBV12-3/TRBV12-4
D gene: .
clone size: many
J gene: TRBJ2-3
CDR3 DNA: TGTGCCAGCAGTTCGGGGGCAGCCAGCGATACGCAGTATTTT
CDR3 protein: CASSSGAASDTQYF

V gene: TRBV30
D gene: .
clone size: many
J gene: TRBJ2-7
CDR3 DNA: TGTGCCTGGAGTCGTTTGAACAGGGACGAGCAGTACTTC
CDR3 protein: CAWSRLNRDEQYF

V gene: TRBV7-3
D gene: .
clone size: many
J gene: TRBJ2-1
CDR3 DNA: TGTGCCAGCAGCTCCGGGACCTCGGGGAGGAATGAGCAGTTCTTC
CDR3 protein: CASSSGTSGRNEQFF

V gene: TRBV12-3/TRBV12-4
D gene: TRBD1
clone size: many
J gene: TRBJ1-1
CDR3 DNA: TGTGCCAGCAGCCGATGGACAGGGGGGGCCACTGAAGCTTTCTTT
CDR3 protein: CASSRWTGGATEAFF

V gene: TRBV2
D gene: .
clone size: many
J gene: TRBJ2-3
CDR3 DNA: TGTGCCAGCAGTTGGCAGCCACCTGTGAGCACAGATACGCAGTATTTT
CDR3 protein: CASSWQPPVSTDTQYF

V gene: TRBV29-1
D gene: .
clone size: few
J gene: TRBJ1-3
CDR3 DNA: TGCAGCGTATACGCGGGGTCTGGAAACACCATATATTTT
CDR3 protein: CSVYAGSGNTIYF

V gene: TRBV25-1
D gene: .
clone size: few
J gene: TRBJ2-7
CDR3 DNA: TGTGCCAGCAGTGGACCGACTTCAAGCTTCTACGAGCAGTACTTC
CDR3 protein: CASSGPTSSFYEQYF

V gene: TRBV12-3/TRBV12-4
D gene: .
clone size: many
J gene: TRBJ1-1
CDR3 DNA: TGTGCCAGCAGTTTATTGCAGCCTGCGGCTTTCTTT
CDR3 protein: CASSLLQPAAFF

V gene: TRBV5-1
D gene: .
clone size: many
J gene: TRBJ2-7
CDR3 DNA: TGCGCCAGTAGTCGGGACTCGAGCTCCTACGAGCAGTACTTC
CDR3 protein: CASSRDSSSYEQYF

V gene: TRBV28
D gene: .
clone size: .
J gene: TRBJ1-2
CDR3 DNA: TGTGCCAGCAGTCTTAGTAACTATGGCTACATCTTC
CDR3 protein: CASSLSNYGYIF